Below, one T cell receptor (beta chain) is given with its context. The table lists this clonotype with many counts. Its antigen remains unidentified. Per-base quality was not reported, and no clone a single base away is much larger than it. The data stem from a study of low-dose radiotherapy and immunotherapy resistance in tumors (dated by TCRdb to the early 2020s). As for the study more broadly: In Cohort 1, 0.5 Gy per fraction was delivered every 2 weeks, and a total PTV dose of 6.5 Gy was prescribed. For Cohort 2, the dose was 1 Gy per fraction given every two weeks, adding up to 13 Gy in total across 26 weeks. Patients were given nivolumab as a 240 mg flat dose every two weeks and ipilimumab at 1 mg/kg every six weeks, with both drugs delivered intravenously. Every two weeks, patients got intravenous cyclophosphamide at 200 mg/m2, given one day ahead of each radiation and immunotherapy administration. Aspirin 300 mg was taken orally once daily by patients for four cycles, starting on cycle 1 day 1. The trial did not randomize participants into treatment groups. Eight patients were included in the translational analysis, namely three from the first dose cohort plus the first five from the second dose cohort.

Reading from cysteine to phenylalanine, the CDR3 counts 17 amino acids. The CDR3 DNA has 51 bases and is translated from base 1. From a lookup of the germline V gene (reference sequence), CDR1 and CDR2 are DFQATT and SNEGSKA. The V end loses 3 bases and the J end loses 0 bases, and a stretch of 17 bases separates them. Reads for this sample came from an Illumina HiSeq 2500. To make first-strand cDNA, Superscript III was used along with a set of TRAV- and TRBV-specific primers so that both the TCRalpha and TCRbeta chains were covered. A roughly 20-cycle PCR with Phusion amplified the TCRs, pairing a constant-region primer with the adapter that was attached to the V primers. Amplification of the isolated mRNA was done with the MessageAmp II aRNA Amplification Kit, which involved a roughly 15-hour in vitro transcription at 37 degrees C. The Dynabeads mRNA DIRECT Purification Kit was used to isolate the mRNA for TCR sequencing. Indexed Illumina adapters were added in a second Phusion PCR of 25 cycles, after which AMPure XP beads were used to purify the products. For the original study's pipeline: Using custom Perl scripts, TCR sequences that encoded the same protein were pooled, out-of-frame sequences were dropped, and the abundance of each clonotype was calculated. TCR sequences supported by only a single read were excluded from analysis. Shannon entropy, Gini index, clonality, richness, and the frequency of TCRs shared between repertoires were included as repertoire metrics. TCRdb took the public reads, trimmed them with fastp at Q25, ran MiXCR for clone calling and kept in-frame beta chains. Entries are consolidated by CDR3 protein sequence, retaining the most common genes and DNA. It is TCRdb's table, rather than the study itself, that gives the V and J calls and clone size. For this sample the table gives tens of thousands of distinct CDR3 sequences, of which over 15% were detected only once. In total, the top ten clones hold 2.5% to 3.5% of the sample.

Read against the paper, the sample's time point label means: before trial treatment. Donors were enrolled in RACIN, a single-arm phase I dose-escalation trial in which nivolumab, ipilimumab, aspirin, low-dose cyclophosphamide and low-dose radiotherapy were combined. To be eligible, a patient needed to have an advanced solid tumor that was TIL-negative. The material sequenced was PBMCs, taken before treatment. The source is a male donor with prostate cancer. The chain was built from TRBV20-1 and TRBJ2-2, with a weak D call of TRBD2 (7 bases match). CDR3 sequence: CSARPPAGAANTGELFF. The sequenced DNA: TGCAGTGCTAGGCCGCCCGCGGGGGCTGCGAACACCGGGGAGCTGTTTTTT.